This is a list of T cell receptor beta chains from one sample in a study of tumor-infiltrating lymphocytes in oesophageal squamous cell carcinoma. TCRdb processed the PCR reads anew with MiXCR; each CDR3 protein has one entry. The sample carries roughly 14,000 distinct CDR3 sequences, roughly half recorded once. The sample was esophageal tumor tissue. These receptors were collected from a female donor with esophageal squamous cell carcinoma. Both conserved end residues are part of each CDR3. The D gene is left open where the match is weak. Expanded clones are given a class, and other clones once, few, many or no size at all.

j_call: TRBJ2-1
v_call: TRBV7-4
clone_size: -
d_call: TRBD2
cdr3_nt: TGTGCCAGCAGCAACGCTTGGGGGACTAGCGGGAGTCACAATGAGCAGTTCTTC
cdr3_aa: CASSNAWGTSGSHNEQFF

j_call: TRBJ1-1
v_call: TRBV7-8
clone_size: once
d_call: -
cdr3_nt: TGTGCCAGCAGCCCTAGGACCTGGCAGAACACTGAAGCTTTCTTT
cdr3_aa: CASSPRTWQNTEAFF

j_call: TRBJ2-5
v_call: TRBV3-1
clone_size: -
d_call: -
cdr3_nt: TGTGCCAGCCGAGGGCCCGGAGAGACCCAGTACTTC
cdr3_aa: CASRGPGETQYF

j_call: TRBJ2-1
v_call: TRBV6-5
clone_size: -
d_call: -
cdr3_nt: TGTGCCAGCAGTAGGGGACCTTTCTCGGACAATGAGCAGTTCTTC
cdr3_aa: CASSRGPFSDNEQFF

j_call: TRBJ2-3
v_call: TRBV27
clone_size: once
d_call: -
cdr3_nt: TGTGCCAGCAGTTTACTGAGGCCTGGGGATACGCAGTATTTT
cdr3_aa: CASSLLRPGDTQYF

j_call: TRBJ2-3
v_call: TRBV7-7
clone_size: -
d_call: -
cdr3_nt: TGTGCTAGCAGCTATCATAGCTCAGATACGCAGTATTTT
cdr3_aa: CASSYHSSDTQYF

j_call: TRBJ1-5
v_call: TRBV27
clone_size: many
d_call: TRBD1
cdr3_nt: TGTGCCAGCAGTGCATTCCAGGACAGGGATCAGCCCCAGCATTTT
cdr3_aa: CASSAFQDRDQPQHF

j_call: TRBJ1-2
v_call: TRBV7-9
clone_size: -
d_call: -
cdr3_nt: TGTGCCAGCAGCTTGACAGTCGCGAATGGCTACACCTTC
cdr3_aa: CASSLTVANGYTF

j_call: TRBJ2-1
v_call: TRBV10-1
clone_size: -
d_call: -
cdr3_nt: TGCGCCAGCAGTGATCGTAATGAGCAGTTCTTC
cdr3_aa: CASSDRNEQFF

j_call: TRBJ1-6
v_call: TRBV28
clone_size: -
d_call: -
cdr3_nt: TGTGCCAGCAGTCACGTAAGCTCCTATAATTCACCCCTCCACTTT
cdr3_aa: CASSHVSSYNSPLHF

j_call: TRBJ2-4
v_call: TRBV6-5
clone_size: -
d_call: TRBD2
cdr3_nt: TGTGCCAGCAGGGATACTAGCGTACAGTACTTC
cdr3_aa: CASRDTSVQYF

j_call: TRBJ1-4
v_call: TRBV7-9
clone_size: many
d_call: TRBD1
cdr3_nt: TGTGCCAGCAGCTCGAACAGGGGTGCGACTAATGAAAAACTGTTTTTT
cdr3_aa: CASSSNRGATNEKLFF

j_call: TRBJ2-5
v_call: TRBV7-6
clone_size: once
d_call: -
cdr3_nt: TGTGCCAGCAGCTTAGTAGGTGAGAGCAGGGGAACCCAGCAGTACTTC
cdr3_aa: CASSLVGESRGTQQYF

j_call: TRBJ2-5
v_call: TRBV7-2
clone_size: -
d_call: -
cdr3_nt: TGTGCCAGCAGCTTAGCGCGAGAGACCCAGTACTTC
cdr3_aa: CASSLARETQYF

j_call: TRBJ1-2
v_call: TRBV19
clone_size: many
d_call: -
cdr3_nt: TGTGCCAGTAGCCCCTCGGGGGTTAACTATGGCTACACCTTC
cdr3_aa: CASSPSGVNYGYTF

j_call: TRBJ2-5
v_call: TRBV7-8
clone_size: -
d_call: TRBD1
cdr3_nt: TGTGCCAGCAGCTTAGGGACAGGGGAGCAGTACTTC
cdr3_aa: CASSLGTGEQYF

j_call: TRBJ2-1
v_call: TRBV5-1
clone_size: once
d_call: -
cdr3_nt: TGCGCCAGCAGCTTCCGGGAGTCGAGAAATGAGCAGTTCTTC
cdr3_aa: CASSFRESRNEQFF

j_call: TRBJ2-1
v_call: TRBV19
clone_size: many
d_call: TRBD2
cdr3_nt: TGTGCCAGTAGTGGCCAACTAGCGTCCTCCTACAATGAGCAGTTCTTC
cdr3_aa: CASSGQLASSYNEQFF

j_call: TRBJ1-2
v_call: TRBV28
clone_size: -
d_call: -
cdr3_nt: TGTGCCAGCAGTATCCCTGATTGGGGGGAAGTAAACTATGGCTACACCTTC
cdr3_aa: CASSIPDWGEVNYGYTF

j_call: TRBJ1-1
v_call: TRBV7-3
clone_size: -
d_call: TRBD1
cdr3_nt: TGTGCCAGCAGCTCACAGGGGGACACTGAAGCTTTCTTT
cdr3_aa: CASSSQGDTEAFF

j_call: TRBJ2-1
v_call: TRBV7-2
clone_size: -
d_call: -
cdr3_nt: TGTGCCAGCAGCTTAGAAGCAGAAACCTACAATGAGCAGTTCTTC
cdr3_aa: CASSLEAETYNEQFF

j_call: TRBJ2-7
v_call: TRBV7-9
clone_size: many
d_call: -
cdr3_nt: TGTGCCAGCAGCTTAGTGGGTGAGGGCATCTCTGACGAGCAGTACTTC
cdr3_aa: CASSLVGEGISDEQYF

j_call: TRBJ2-7
v_call: TRBV6-4
clone_size: -
d_call: -
cdr3_nt: TGTGCCAGCATCCATAAGGACGGAACCTACGAGCAGTACTTC
cdr3_aa: CASIHKDGTYEQYF

j_call: TRBJ2-7
v_call: TRBV27
clone_size: many
d_call: -
cdr3_nt: TGTGCCAGCAGTCCGTCGATGAGCGCTCACGAGCAGTACTTC
cdr3_aa: CASSPSMSAHEQYF

j_call: TRBJ2-5
v_call: TRBV5-1
clone_size: -
d_call: TRBD2
cdr3_nt: TGCGCCAGCAGGGGGCTAGCGGGAGGGGCGTACCAAGAGACCCAGTACTTC
cdr3_aa: CASRGLAGGAYQETQYF

j_call: TRBJ2-5
v_call: TRBV7-2
clone_size: -
d_call: TRBD2
cdr3_nt: TGTGCCAGCAGCGACCGGACTAGCGGGACAAGGAATGAGCAGTACTTC
cdr3_aa: CASSDRTSGTRNEQYF

j_call: TRBJ2-7
v_call: TRBV5-4
clone_size: -
d_call: -
cdr3_nt: TGCGCCAGCAGCCGAGGTTCAGGGGACACCTACGAGCAGTACTTC
cdr3_aa: CASSRGSGDTYEQYF

j_call: TRBJ1-4
v_call: TRBV12-3/TRBV12-4
clone_size: -
d_call: -
cdr3_nt: TGTGCCAGCAGTGCGACCGGGACGGCCAGCGAAAAACTGTTTTTT
cdr3_aa: CASSATGTASEKLFF